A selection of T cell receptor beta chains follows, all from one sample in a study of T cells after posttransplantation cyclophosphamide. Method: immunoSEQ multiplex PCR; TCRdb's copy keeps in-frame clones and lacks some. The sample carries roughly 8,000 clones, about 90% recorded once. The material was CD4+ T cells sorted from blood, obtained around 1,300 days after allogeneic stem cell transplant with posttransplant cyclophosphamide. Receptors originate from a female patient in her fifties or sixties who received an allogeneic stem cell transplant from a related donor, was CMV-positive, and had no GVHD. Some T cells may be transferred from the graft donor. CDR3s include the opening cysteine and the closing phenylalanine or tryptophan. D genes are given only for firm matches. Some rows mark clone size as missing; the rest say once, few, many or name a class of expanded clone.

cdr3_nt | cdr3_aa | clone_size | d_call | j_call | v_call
TGTGCCAGCAGCAAAAGACCCGAGGGAGGTGAAAAACTGTTTTTT | CASSKRPEGGEKLFF | - | - | TRBJ1-4 | TRBV21-1
TGTGCCAGCAGCTTAAGACCTGGACAGGTGACCTACAATGAGCAGTTCTTC | CASSLRPGQVTYNEQFF | - | TRBD1 | TRBJ2-1 | TRBV7-8
TGTGCCAGCAGTGACGACGAGGGATCCTACAATGAGCAGTTCTTC | CASSDDEGSYNEQFF | - | - | TRBJ2-1 | TRBV25-1
TGTGCCAGCAGCCCTACCGGACTAGTTGAAGAGACCCAGTACTTC | CASSPTGLVEETQYF | - | TRBD2 | TRBJ2-5 | TRBV11-3
TGTGCCAGCAGTTACTCGAACAGGGGATGGGGGGAGACCCAGTACTTC | CASSYSNRGWGETQYF | - | TRBD1 | TRBJ2-5 | TRBV6-6
TGTGCCAGCAGTTTCAACGGACAGGGGCCTCAGCCCCAGCATTTT | CASSFNGQGPQPQHF | - | TRBD1 | TRBJ1-5 | TRBV27
TGTGCCAGAAGCCGGAAAAAAGGACAGGGGGTAGGTTGGGAGACCCAGTACTTC | CARSRKKGQGVGWETQYF | - | TRBD1 | TRBJ2-5 | TRBV5-3
TGCGCCAGCAGTACCGGGACTAGCGTCTACGAGCAGTACTTC | CASSTGTSVYEQYF | once | TRBD2 | TRBJ2-7 | TRBV5-1
TGCAGCGCCGATAAGCGGACCAATGAGCAGTTCTTC | CSADKRTNEQFF | - | - | TRBJ2-1 | TRBV29-1
TGTGCCAGCAGTTTATGGACCGGGACTAGGAACAATGAGCAGTTCTTC | CASSLWTGTRNNEQFF | few | TRBD2 | TRBJ2-1 | TRBV28
TGTGCCAGTGGGGGCAGGGCGAACACTGAAGCTTTCTTT | CASGGRANTEAFF | once | - | TRBJ1-1 | TRBV19
TGCGCCAGCAGCCTCCAACGGGGTTTCGAGACCCAGTACTTC | CASSLQRGFETQYF | - | - | TRBJ2-5 | TRBV4-3
TGTGCCAGCAGCTTAAGGGGACTACGGGCTACTTCTAGCACAGATACGCAGTATTTT | CASSLRGLRATSSTDTQYF | - | TRBD2 | TRBJ2-3 | TRBV7-2
TGTGCCTGGAGATTAGGGCTAGCGGGAGAGACCCAGTACTTC | CAWRLGLAGETQYF | once | TRBD2 | TRBJ2-5 | TRBV30
TGTGCCAGCAGCTTAGACCCCGGGACAGATGGTTTCTTT | CASSLDPGTDGFF | - | TRBD1 | TRBJ1-1 | TRBV7-6
TGTGCCAGCAGTTTCGGGGGGCCAGAGCCCCAGCATTTT | CASSFGGPEPQHF | - | - | TRBJ1-5 | TRBV28
TGTGCCAGCATTCGCGCGGGTCGGACTAATGAAAAACTGTTTTTT | CASIRAGRTNEKLFF | - | - | TRBJ1-4 | TRBV6-6
TGTGCCAGCAGGCCCGGGGGGTCTAACAATGAGCAGTTCTTC | CASRPGGSNNEQFF | - | TRBD2 | TRBJ2-1 | TRBV28
TGTGCCAGCAGCCAGGGGGCGGGGACAGATACGCAGTATTTT | CASSQGAGTDTQYF | - | TRBD1 | TRBJ2-3 | TRBV7-3
TGCGCCAGCAGCTCGTCGACAGGGAAGCATTTT | CASSSSTGKHF | - | TRBD1 | TRBJ1-5 | TRBV5-1
TGTGCCAGCTCACCATCGGGCGACAGGGAAGGAAATGGCTACACCTTC | CASSPSGDREGNGYTF | few | TRBD1 | TRBJ1-2 | TRBV18
TGTGCCAGTAGTCCTGGGACTTCTGGGGCCAACGTCCTGACTTTC | CASSPGTSGANVLTF | - | - | TRBJ2-6 | TRBV19
TGTGCCAGTAGGCCGACAGGGCTCTCTGGCTACACCTTC | CASRPTGLSGYTF | - | TRBD1 | TRBJ1-2 | TRBV19
TGTGCCAGCAGCCTTTACAGGGACACTGAAGCTTTCTTT | CASSLYRDTEAFF | - | - | TRBJ1-1 | TRBV7-3
TGCAGTGCTAGAGGCGGCTACGAGCAGTACTTC | CSARGGYEQYF | - | - | TRBJ2-7 | TRBV20-1
TGTGCCAGCAGTTACGGCAGGGCTGGAAACACCATATATTTT | CASSYGRAGNTIYF | - | - | TRBJ1-3 | TRBV6-5
TGTGCCAGCAGTTACGAAGCGGGAGTTGTCAAAAACATTCAGTACTTC | CASSYEAGVVKNIQYF | - | TRBD2 | TRBJ2-4 | TRBV6-6
TGTGCCAGCTCACCACCGGGGAGAGAGACCCAGTACTTC | CASSPPGRETQYF | - | - | TRBJ2-5 | TRBV18
TGTGCCAGCAGCTTAGCGGGGCGCTCCTACGAGCAGTACTTC | CASSLAGRSYEQYF | few | - | TRBJ2-7 | TRBV7-2
TGCGCCAGCAGCTCGTCTGATGGGGCCGGTGAGACCCAGTACTTC | CASSSSDGAGETQYF | once | - | TRBJ2-5 | TRBV5-1
TGTGCCAGCTCACCATCTAGCGGAGGCAAAAACATTCAGTACTTC | CASSPSSGGKNIQYF | - | TRBD2 | TRBJ2-4 | TRBV18
TGTGCCAGCAGGCTCGGACAGGCCCCAACCGGGCTGTTTTTT | CASRLGQAPTGLFF | once | TRBD1 | TRBJ2-2 | TRBV27